This paragraph covers one TCR beta chain sequence. The data were taken from a study of blood T cell repertoires in COVID-19. Overall study: Material from acute and convalescent COVID-19 was sourced from the United States, Italy and Spain. PBMCs, B-cell-depleted T cells, or T cells were the source of the cDNA or gDNA that made up the material.

The authors' processing: For nucleated cells, counts were estimated from reference gene primer amplification. Assay: immunoSEQ multiplex PCR; the TCRdb copy retains only in-frame clones and omits some. That table supplies the V and J calls and clone size; D and trimming were determined from the DNA. The sample has about 130,000 clones; over 60% are singletons. There are 15 residues in the CDR3. Trimming cost V 5 bases and J 2 bases; bases outside gene matches: 5. Per the germline V gene, CDR1 is LGHDT and CDR2 is YNNKEL (reference sequence). This TCR was recovered from a woman between 70 and 85 years old with acute or convalescent COVID-19. Sample: peripheral blood. The chain is built from TRBV3-1 (or the pseudogene TRBV3-2) and TRBJ2-2, with 7 bases aligning to TRBD1. The CDR3 sequence is CASSRKGANTGELFF. CDR3 sequence (DNA): TGTGCCAGCAGCAGAAAGGGGGCCAACACCGGGGAGCTGTTTTTT.